Shown below are 25 T cell receptor beta chains from a single sample sequenced in a study of response to subunit inactivated influenza vaccine. TCRdb recomputed calls from the RT-PCR reads with MiXCR, one row per CDR3 protein. The table has over 450,000 distinct CDR3 sequences, about an eighth seen once. The sequences come from PBMCs from blood, collected more than 35 days after vaccination. These receptors originate from a man aged 45-65 years who received an inactivated influenza vaccine.

There are many counts of this clonotype. This rearrangement joins TRBV12-3 or TRBV12-4 to TRBJ2-1, with D perhaps TRBD2 (5 bases). Trimming left V 3 bases short and J 0 bases short, with 15 bases between. The CDR3 runs to 17 residues. CDR3 in DNA: TGTGCCAGCAGTTTTGACTACTCAGTAATCTCCTACAATGAGCAGTTCTTC. It codes for CASSFDYSVISYNEQFF.

Only a few counts were recorded for this clonotype. This CDR3 reads CATSAFGDRNYNEQFF. The CDR3 coding sequence is TGTGCCACCAGTGCCTTCGGAGACAGAAACTACAATGAGCAGTTCTTC. The chain is built from TRBV24-1 and TRBJ2-1; possibly TRBD1 for D (5 bases). Germline assignment: CDR1 KGHDR and CDR2 SFDVKD. The length of the CDR3 is 16 residues. Trimming removed 5 bases from V and 3 bases from J, with 16 bases in between.

This clonotype was counted only a few times. This chain links TRBV20-1 with TRBJ2-7, with 13 bases aligning to TRBD2. The CDR3 is made up of 18 amino acids. Germline CDR1 is DFQATT and CDR2 is SNEGSKA (reference sequence). With V trimmed by 1 base and J by 2 bases, 11 bases remained unmatched. The CDR3 here is CSARGGTSGRATPYEQYF. The CDR3 DNA reads as TGCAGTGCTAGAGGAGGCACTAGCGGGAGGGCAACGCCCTACGAGCAGTACTTC.

This clonotype showed up many times. The V gene is TRBV10-1, the J gene TRBJ1-1; D is undetermined. With 3 bases removed from V and 5 bases from J, the gap between germline ends came to 10 bases. In germline, CDR1 is WNHNN, CDR2 SYGVQD (reference sequence). The CDR3 is 13 residues long. The CDR3 spells CASSEGGRTEAFF. CDR3 nucleotide sequence: TGCGCCAGCAGTGAAGGAGGTCGAACTGAAGCTTTCTTT.

V and J are TRBV20-1 and TRBJ2-1, with TRBD2 matching 9 bases. Germline CDR1 and CDR2: DFQATT and SNEGSKA (reference sequence). The CDR3 length is 13 residues. Trimming removed 3 bases from V and 13 bases from J; junction bases left unmatched: 10. CDR3 residues: CSARLGGLARQFF. In DNA, the CDR3 is TGCAGTGCTAGGTTGGGGGGACTAGCCCGTCAGTTCTTC.

This chain links TRBV7-8 with TRBJ2-5; no firm D call. The V gene's germline CDR1 is SGHVS and CDR2 FQNEAQ. The ends were cut back, 0 bases at V and 1 base at J, with 9 bases in the middle. The CDR3 runs 15 residues. In nucleotides, the CDR3 is TGTGCCAGCAGCTTAGCGTCTCCACGCCAAGAGACCCAGTACTTC. As protein: CASSLASPRQETQYF.

This chain links TRBV5-1 with TRBJ2-7, with D tentatively TRBD1 or TRBD2 (5 bases each). The CDR3 has 16 residues. V was trimmed by 5 bases and J by 4 bases, leaving 22 bases between them. Germline V gene lookup returns CDR1 SGHRS and CDR2 YFSETQ. CDR3 residues: CASRKGPWRGDYEQYF. CDR3 DNA: TGCGCCAGCAGGAAGGGTCCATGGCGAGGGGATTACGAGCAGTACTTC.

This clonotype turned up a few times. This chain connects TRBV15 to TRBJ2-3, with D hard to call. The germline V and J ends were trimmed by 0 bases and 4 bases, with 11 bases remaining between them. Germline CDR1 reads LNHNV; CDR2 reads YYDKDF (reference sequence). The CDR3 contains 15 residues. CDR3 sequence reads: CATSRDTGSPDTQYF. The CDR3 DNA reads TGTGCCACCAGCAGAGATACCGGTTCTCCAGATACGCAGTATTTT.

The genes are TRBV4-1 and TRBJ2-5, with no clear D. The CDR3 is made up of 14 amino acids. The germline CDR1 and CDR2 sequences are MGHRA and YSYEKL. The germline V and J ends were trimmed by 5 bases and 0 bases, with 10 bases remaining between them. CDR3 DNA sequence: TGCGCCAGCAGCTCAAAAAAGTACCAAGAGACCCAGTACTTC. Encoded protein: CASSSKKYQETQYF.

The chain combines TRBV14 with TRBJ2-5; TRBD2 agrees at 10 bases. Germline assignment: CDR1 SGHDN and CDR2 FVKESK. The CDR3 length is 15 residues. V lost 4 bases, J lost 2 bases, and 4 bases stayed unmatched. The CDR3 reads CASSRNSGRQETQYF. The CDR3 DNA follows: TGTGCCAGCAGCCGAAATAGCGGGAGGCAAGAGACCCAGTACTTC.

This clonotype was picked up a small number of times. The chain is built from TRBV4-3 and TRBJ2-7, with D unresolved. V lost 0 bases and J lost 6, with 15 bases in between. Germline CDR1 and CDR2: LGHNA and YSLEER. This CDR3 is built from 15 residues. CDR3 DNA: TGCGCCAGCAGCCAAGATCACGTCCGCCCTACCGAGCAGTACTTC. Encoded protein: CASSQDHVRPTEQYF.

The table lists this clonotype with a few counts. The rearrangement joins TRBV6-4 to TRBJ2-5, with 8 bases aligning to TRBD2. The J segment lost 1 base and the V segment lost 5 bases, leaving 15 bases of the junction unmatched. Germline V gene sequence: CDR1 MRHNA, CDR2 SNTAGT. This CDR3 comprises 18 residues. As DNA, the CDR3 is TGTGCCAGCAGTCGACTCGTAAAATGGACTAGCCCCCAAGAGACCCAGTACTTC. This codes for CASSRLVKWTSPQETQYF.

J is TRBJ1-4 and V is TRBV5-1, with 8 bases aligning to TRBD1. The CDR3 is made up of 15 amino acids. Germline CDR1 and CDR2: SGHRS and YFSETQ. V was clipped by 3 bases and J by 11 bases; unmatched bases: 12. CDR3 nucleotides: TGCGCCAGCAGCTCAAGGACAGGGAACATGAAGAAACTGTTTTTT. Amino acids: CASSSRTGNMKKLFF.

This clonotype turned up a few times. The chain employs TRBV12-3 or TRBV12-4 and TRBJ2-7; D is possibly TRBD1 or TRBD2 (7 bases each). The V end lost 5 bases, the J end lost 7 bases, and 18 bases lay between the germline ends. This CDR3 has 14 amino acids. CDR3 sequence: CASSTWEGAGEQYF. The CDR3 DNA is TGTGCCAGCAGTACCTGGGAGGGGGCAGGTGAGCAGTACTTC.

This clonotype was seen a few times. This chain uses TRBV6-2 or TRBV6-3 with TRBJ2-1, with TRBD2 matching 12 bases. Germline-derived CDR1 and CDR2 are MNHEY and SVGEGT. CDR3 length equals 18 residues. V gave up 0 bases and J gave up 6 bases; unmatched junction bases: 9. The CDR3 is CASSYSIGLAGGLNEQFF. The CDR3 DNA is TGTGCCAGCAGTTACTCGATCGGGCTAGCGGGGGGGCTCAATGAGCAGTTCTTC.

This clonotype was found a few times. The rearrangement joins TRBV12-3 or TRBV12-4 to TRBJ2-1, with 7 bases aligning to TRBD2. The CDR3 extends over 12 amino acids. Trimming removed 5 bases from V and 14 bases from J; junction bases left unmatched: 9. The CDR3 coding sequence is TGTGCCAGCAGTGAGAATTTGGGGAGGGAGTTCTTC. It encodes CASSENLGREFF.

In this sample, this clonotype turned up a few times. The CDR3 sequence is CASSPFLTGKNEQFF. As DNA, the CDR3 is TGTGCCAGCAGCCCTTTCCTGACAGGGAAGAATGAGCAGTTCTTC. The J gene is TRBJ2-1, the V gene TRBV6-2 or TRBV6-3, with 7 bases fitting TRBD1. Germline V gene data show CDR1 as MNHEY and CDR2 as SVGEGT. After removal of 6 bases from V and 7 bases from J, the junction contained 12 bases not matched to a gene. This CDR3 is 15 amino acids long.

This sequence joins TRBV30 and TRBJ2-7; D is ambiguous. The CDR3 is made up of 15 amino acids. Trimming shortened V by 2 bases and J by 2 bases, and 16 bases separated the two germline ends. Germline CDR1 reads GTSNPN; CDR2 reads SVGIG (reference sequence). Here the CDR3 DNA reads TGTGCCTGGAGTAGTGAGCTGGTGGTCACCTACGAGCAGTACTTC. Translated: CAWSSELVVTYEQYF.

This clonotype was seen more than once but under ten times. The V gene is TRBV5-1, the J gene TRBJ1-5; no definite D call. The germline V gene encodes CDR1 SGHRS and CDR2 YFSETQ. The CDR3 totals 15 residues. Deletions cut 0 bases from V and 4 bases from J, with 11 bases between. The CDR3 reads CASSLDSNRNQPQHF. The CDR3 DNA follows: TGCGCCAGCAGCTTGGACAGCAACCGTAATCAGCCCCAGCATTTT.

This clonotype showed up many times. The chain combines TRBV20-1 with TRBJ2-4; D call uncertain. Per the germline V gene, CDR1 is DFQATT and CDR2 is SNEGSKA (reference sequence). The CDR3 is 17 residues long. Trimming shortened V by 1 base and J by 1 base, and 17 bases separated the two germline ends. The CDR3 here is CSARVFYGPAAKNIQYF. CDR3 in DNA: TGCAGTGCTAGAGTATTTTACGGCCCCGCTGCCAAAAACATTCAGTACTTC.

Only a few counts were recorded for this clonotype. The chain employs TRBV30 and TRBJ1-6; D call uncertain. This CDR3 has 15 amino acids. Between the trimmed V and J ends, which lost 2 bases and 6 bases, there was a span of 14 bases. From germline, CDR1 is GTSNPN and CDR2 SVGIG (reference sequence). The CDR3 nucleotides are TGTGCCTGGAGTCGAAAGCAGGATTCTAATTCACCCCTCCACTTT. Translating gives CAWSRKQDSNSPLHF.

This clonotype was counted at least ten times. The chain carries TRBV20-1 and TRBJ2-3; D unresolved. In germline, CDR1 is DFQATT, CDR2 SNEGSKA (reference sequence). The germline V and J ends were trimmed by 4 bases and 2 bases, with 4 bases remaining between them. The CDR3 totals 11 residues. DNA of the CDR3: TGCAGTGCTACAACCACAGATACGCAGTATTTT. Translated, it gives CSATTTDTQYF.

This clonotype came up a few times. The V gene is TRBV28, the J gene TRBJ2-1; 10 bases are shared with TRBD1. The length of the CDR3 is 15 residues. V shed 4 bases, J shed 8 bases, and the junction held 8 bases outside the gene matches. Germline V gives CDR1 MDHEN, CDR2 SYDVKM. CDR3 in amino acids: CASSSRDRGGYEQFF. DNA of the CDR3: TGTGCCAGCAGTTCTCGGGACAGGGGAGGTTATGAGCAGTTCTTC.

The chain has TRBV6-5 and TRBJ2-3; TRBD1 might be the D (5 bases). The CDR3 is made up of 17 amino acids. The germline V gene encodes CDR1 MNHEY and CDR2 SVGAGI. Between the trimmed V and J ends, which lost 2 bases and 4 bases, there was a span of 19 bases. In nucleotides, the CDR3 is TGTGCCAGCAGTTACGGGGCCGGCAGGGATGGTGCAGATACGCAGTATTTT. Protein product: CASSYGAGRDGADTQYF.

The sample holds many counts of this clonotype. This chain's CDR3 is CASSLSRLARETQYF. CDR3 DNA sequence: TGTGCCAGCAGTTTGAGCAGACTAGCTCGGGAGACCCAGTACTTC. This chain links TRBV12-3 or TRBV12-4 with TRBJ2-5, with 7 bases lining up with TRBD2. This CDR3 region has 15 residues. V shed 3 bases and J 5 bases; nucleotides not matched to a gene: 9.